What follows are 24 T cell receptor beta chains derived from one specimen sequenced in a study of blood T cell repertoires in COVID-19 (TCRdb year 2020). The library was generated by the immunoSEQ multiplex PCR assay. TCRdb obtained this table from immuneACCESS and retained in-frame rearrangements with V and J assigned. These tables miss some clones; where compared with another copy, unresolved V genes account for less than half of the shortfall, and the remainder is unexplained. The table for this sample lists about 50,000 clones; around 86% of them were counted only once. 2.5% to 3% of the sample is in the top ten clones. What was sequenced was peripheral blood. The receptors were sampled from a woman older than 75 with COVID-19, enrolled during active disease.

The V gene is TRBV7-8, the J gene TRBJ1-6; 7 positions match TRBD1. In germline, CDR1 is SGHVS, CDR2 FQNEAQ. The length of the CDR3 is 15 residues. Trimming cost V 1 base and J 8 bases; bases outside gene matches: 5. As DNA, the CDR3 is TGTGCCAGCAGCTTAGTGGGCAGGGGGTATTCACCCCTCCACTTT. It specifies CASSLVGRGYSPLHF.

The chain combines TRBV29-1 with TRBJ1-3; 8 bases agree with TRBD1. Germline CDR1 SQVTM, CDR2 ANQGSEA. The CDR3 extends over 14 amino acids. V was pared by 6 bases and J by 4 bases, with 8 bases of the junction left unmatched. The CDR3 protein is CSVQDRGSGNTIYF. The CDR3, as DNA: TGCAGCGTCCAAGACAGGGGCTCAGGAAACACCATATATTTT.

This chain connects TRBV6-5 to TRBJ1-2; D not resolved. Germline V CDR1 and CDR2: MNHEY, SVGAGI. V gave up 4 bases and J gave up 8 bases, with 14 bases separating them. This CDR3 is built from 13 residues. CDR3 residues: CASSLAGSRGYTF. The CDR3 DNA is TGTGCCAGCAGTTTGGCGGGATCGAGGGGCTACACCTTC.

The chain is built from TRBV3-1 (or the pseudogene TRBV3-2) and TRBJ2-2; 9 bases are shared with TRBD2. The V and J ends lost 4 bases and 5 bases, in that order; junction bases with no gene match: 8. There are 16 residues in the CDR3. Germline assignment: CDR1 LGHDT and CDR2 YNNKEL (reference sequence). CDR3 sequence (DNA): TGTGCCAGCAGCCCCCCCCAGCGGGAGGCAACCGGGGAGCTGTTTTTT. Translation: CASSPPQREATGELFF.

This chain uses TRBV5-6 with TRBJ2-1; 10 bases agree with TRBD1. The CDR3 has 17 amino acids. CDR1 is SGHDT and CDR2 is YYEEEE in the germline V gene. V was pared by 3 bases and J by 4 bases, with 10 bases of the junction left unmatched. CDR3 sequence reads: CASSYRIRDRGYNEQFF. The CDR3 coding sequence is TGTGCCAGCAGCTACCGGATTCGGGACAGGGGTTACAATGAGCAGTTCTTC.

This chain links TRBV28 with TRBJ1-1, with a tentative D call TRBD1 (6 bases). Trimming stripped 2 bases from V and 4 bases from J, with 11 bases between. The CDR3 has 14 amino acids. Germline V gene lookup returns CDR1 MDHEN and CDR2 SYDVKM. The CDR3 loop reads CASSLKIRGTEAFF. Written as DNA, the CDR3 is TGTGCCAGCAGTTTAAAGATCAGGGGCACTGAAGCTTTCTTT.

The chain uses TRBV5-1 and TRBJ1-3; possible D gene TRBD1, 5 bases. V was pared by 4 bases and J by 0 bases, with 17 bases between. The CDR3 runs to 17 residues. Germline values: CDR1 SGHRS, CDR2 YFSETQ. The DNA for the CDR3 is TGCGCCAGCAGCCCGGTGGGGCACAGCTACTCTGGAAACACCATATATTTT. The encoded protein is CASSPVGHSYSGNTIYF.

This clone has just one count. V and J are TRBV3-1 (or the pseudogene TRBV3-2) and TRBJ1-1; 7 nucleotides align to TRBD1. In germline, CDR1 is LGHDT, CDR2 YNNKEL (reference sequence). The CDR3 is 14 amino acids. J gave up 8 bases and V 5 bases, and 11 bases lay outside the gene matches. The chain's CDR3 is CASSDRDSLSEAFF. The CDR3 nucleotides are TGTGCCAGCAGCGACCGGGACAGCTTATCGGAAGCTTTCTTT.

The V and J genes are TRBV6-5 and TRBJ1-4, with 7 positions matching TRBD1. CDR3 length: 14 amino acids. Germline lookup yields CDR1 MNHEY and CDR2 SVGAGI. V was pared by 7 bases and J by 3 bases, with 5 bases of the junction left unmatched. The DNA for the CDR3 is TGTGCCAGCACCCCCGGGACAGCTAATGAAAAACTGTTTTTT. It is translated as CASTPGTANEKLFF.

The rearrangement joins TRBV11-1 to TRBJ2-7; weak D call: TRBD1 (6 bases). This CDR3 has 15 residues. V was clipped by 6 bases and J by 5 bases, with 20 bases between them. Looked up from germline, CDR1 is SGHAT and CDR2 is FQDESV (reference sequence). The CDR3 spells CASSQHRALPNEQYF. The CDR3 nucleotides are TGTGCCAGCAGTCAACACAGGGCCCTCCCTAACGAGCAGTACTTC.

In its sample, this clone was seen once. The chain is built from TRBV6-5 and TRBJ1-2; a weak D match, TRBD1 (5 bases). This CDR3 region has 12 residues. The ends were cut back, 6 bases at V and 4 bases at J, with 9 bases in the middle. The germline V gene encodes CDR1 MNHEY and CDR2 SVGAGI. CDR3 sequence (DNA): TGTGCCAGCAGGACAGAACCCTATGGCTACACCTTC. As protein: CASRTEPYGYTF.

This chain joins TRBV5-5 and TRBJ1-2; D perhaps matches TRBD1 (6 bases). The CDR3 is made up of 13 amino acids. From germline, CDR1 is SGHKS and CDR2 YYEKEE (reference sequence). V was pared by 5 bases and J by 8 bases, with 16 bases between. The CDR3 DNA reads TGTGCCAGCAGGCCCGGGGGGGCGAACGGCTACACCTTC. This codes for CASRPGGANGYTF.

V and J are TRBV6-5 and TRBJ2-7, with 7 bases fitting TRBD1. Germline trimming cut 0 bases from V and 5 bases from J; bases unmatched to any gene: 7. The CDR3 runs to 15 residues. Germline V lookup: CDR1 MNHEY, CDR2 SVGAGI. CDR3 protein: CASSYSQGVLNEQYF. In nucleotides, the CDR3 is TGTGCCAGCAGTTACTCCCAGGGGGTCCTAAACGAGCAGTACTTC.

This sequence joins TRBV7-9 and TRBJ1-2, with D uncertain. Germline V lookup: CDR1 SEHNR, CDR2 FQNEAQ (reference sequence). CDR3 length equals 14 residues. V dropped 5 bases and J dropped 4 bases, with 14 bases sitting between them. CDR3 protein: CASSGGGISYGYTF. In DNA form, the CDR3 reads TGTGCCAGCAGCGGAGGCGGGATCTCCTATGGCTACACCTTC.

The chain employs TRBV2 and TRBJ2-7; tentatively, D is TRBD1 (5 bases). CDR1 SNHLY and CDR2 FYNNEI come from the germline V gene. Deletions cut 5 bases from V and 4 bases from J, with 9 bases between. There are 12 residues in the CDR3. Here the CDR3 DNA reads TGTGCCAGCAGTCGTGACAGATACGAGCAGTACTTC. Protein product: CASSRDRYEQYF.

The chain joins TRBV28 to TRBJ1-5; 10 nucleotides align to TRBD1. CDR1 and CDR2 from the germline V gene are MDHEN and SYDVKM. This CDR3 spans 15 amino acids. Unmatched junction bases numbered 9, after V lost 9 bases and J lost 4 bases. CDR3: CASFLGTGANQPQHF. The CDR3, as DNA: TGTGCCAGTTTCCTCGGGACAGGGGCAAATCAGCCCCAGCATTTT.

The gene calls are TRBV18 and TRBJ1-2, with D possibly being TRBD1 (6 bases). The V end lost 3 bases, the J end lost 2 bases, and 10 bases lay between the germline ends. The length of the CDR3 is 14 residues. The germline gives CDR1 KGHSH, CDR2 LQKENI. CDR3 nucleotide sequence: TGTGCCAGCTCACCTCTGGACAGAAACTATGGCTACACCTTC. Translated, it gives CASSPLDRNYGYTF. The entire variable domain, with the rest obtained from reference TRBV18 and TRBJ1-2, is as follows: NAGVMQNPRHLVRRRGQEARLRCSPMKGHSHVYWYRQLPEEGLKFMVYLQKENIIDESGMPKERFSAEFPKEGPSILRIQQVVRGDSAAYFCASSPLDRNYGYTFGSGTRLTVV.

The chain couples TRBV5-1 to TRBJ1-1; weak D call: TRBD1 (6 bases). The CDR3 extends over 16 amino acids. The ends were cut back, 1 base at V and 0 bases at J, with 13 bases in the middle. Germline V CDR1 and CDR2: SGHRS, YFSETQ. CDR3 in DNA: TGCGCCAGCAGCTTGAGGACAGCGAACATGAACACTGAAGCTTTCTTT. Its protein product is CASSLRTANMNTEAFF.

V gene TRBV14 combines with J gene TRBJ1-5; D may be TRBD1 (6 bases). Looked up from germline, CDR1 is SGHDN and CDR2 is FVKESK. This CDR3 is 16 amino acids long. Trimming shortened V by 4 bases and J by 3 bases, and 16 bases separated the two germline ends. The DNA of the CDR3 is TGTGCCAGCAGCCTTTTTTTAGGGGGGGACAATCAGCCCCAGCATTTT. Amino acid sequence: CASSLFLGGDNQPQHF.

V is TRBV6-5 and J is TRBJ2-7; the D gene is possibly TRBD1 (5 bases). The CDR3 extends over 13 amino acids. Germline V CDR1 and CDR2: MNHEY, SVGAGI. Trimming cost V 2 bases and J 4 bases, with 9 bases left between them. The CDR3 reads CASSYDSLYEQYF. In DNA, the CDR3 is TGTGCCAGCAGTTACGACAGCCTTTACGAGCAGTACTTC.

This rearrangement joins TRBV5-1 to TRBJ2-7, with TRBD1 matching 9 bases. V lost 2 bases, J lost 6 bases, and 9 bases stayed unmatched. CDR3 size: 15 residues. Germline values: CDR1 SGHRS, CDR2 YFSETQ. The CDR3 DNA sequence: TGCGCCAGCAGCTTCTATCCGGGACAGGGAGGCGAGCAGTACTTC. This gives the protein CASSFYPGQGGEQYF.

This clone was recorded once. This CDR3 reads CASSLTGGAGNEQFF. In nucleotides, the CDR3 is TGCGCCAGCAGCTTGACGGGGGGCGCTGGCAATGAGCAGTTCTTC. This chain joins TRBV5-1 and TRBJ2-1; the D gene is possibly TRBD2 (7 bases). Per the germline V gene, CDR1 is SGHRS and CDR2 is YFSETQ. This CDR3 has 15 residues. Trimming shortened V by 1 base and J by 6 bases, and 14 bases separated the two germline ends.

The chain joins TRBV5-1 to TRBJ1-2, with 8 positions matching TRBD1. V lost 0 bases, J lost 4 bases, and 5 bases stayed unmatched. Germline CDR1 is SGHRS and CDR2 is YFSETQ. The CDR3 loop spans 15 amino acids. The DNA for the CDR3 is TGCGCCAGCAGCTTGGTTGCAGGGGGCTTCTATGGCTACACCTTC. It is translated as CASSLVAGGFYGYTF.

CDR3 in DNA: TGCGCCAGCAGTGCTGGTAGCGGGGGGCACACAGATACGCAGTATTTT. It is translated as CASSAGSGGHTDTQYF. This sequence joins TRBV5-1 and TRBJ2-3, with 10 bases lining up with TRBD2. CDR1 and CDR2 (germline): SGHRS, YFSETQ. V gave up 5 bases and J gave up 2 bases; unmatched junction bases: 8. CDR3 length: 16 amino acids.